The 25 T cell receptor beta chains in this list originate from one sample, sequenced in a study of T cells in Graves' hyperthyroidism and ophthalmopathy. The TCR beta CDR3 regions underwent amplification using RNA transcripts as the source. During a first-round RT-PCR of the TCR CDR3, the HTBI primer set was used. TCRdb reanalysed the multiplex PCR reads using MiXCR and keeps one entry per CDR3 protein. The table shows about 560,000 distinct CDR3 sequences, with 16% occurring only once. Sample: blood. Receptors were obtained from a young woman with Graves' hyperthyroidism.

The CDR3 region is CSATAGFHYGYTF. DNA of the CDR3: TGCAGTGCTACCGCGGGGTTCCACTATGGCTACACCTTC. The chain couples TRBV20-1 to TRBJ1-2, with D unresolved. This CDR3 has 13 amino acids. Between the trimmed V and J ends, which lost 4 bases and 3 bases, there was a span of 12 bases. Looked up from germline, CDR1 is DFQATT and CDR2 is SNEGSKA (reference sequence).

As to this clonotype: Germline and junction disagree at one end, which may indicate a read error. The rearrangement links TRBV7-2 to TRBJ1-3, with no clear D. Germline-derived CDR1 and CDR2 are SGHTA and FQGNSA. This CDR3 has 16 residues. CDR3 in DNA: TGTGCCAGCAGTATAGCGTCCGGCAGTACTGGAAACATCATATATTTT. Amino acids: CASSIASGSTGNIIYF.

This clonotype appeared a few times. The chain combines TRBV4-1 with TRBJ2-7, with 11 bases lining up with TRBD2. With 0 bases clipped from V and 3 bases from J, the junction kept 16 bases outside the gene matches. The germline CDR1 and CDR2 sequences are MGHRA and YSYEKL. The CDR3 runs to 20 residues. This CDR3 is CASSQDELAGASFRVYEQYF. In nucleotides, the CDR3 is TGCGCCAGCAGCCAAGATGAACTAGCGGGGGCTTCTTTCAGGGTCTACGAGCAGTACTTC.

This clonotype occurred many times. The V call is TRBV5-5, the J call TRBJ1-2; a weak D match, TRBD1 (6 bases). The CDR3 runs 15 residues. The V end was cut by 0 bases, the J end by 6 bases, with 15 bases between. Germline CDR1 SGHKS, CDR2 YYEKEE (reference sequence). Written as DNA, the CDR3 is TGTGCCAGCAGCTTGGCCGGAGGGGGGCCCGATGGCTACACCTTC. Protein sequence: CASSLAGGGPDGYTF.

This clonotype was seen repeatedly, ten times or more. V gene TRBV20-1 combines with J gene TRBJ2-3; weak D call: TRBD2 (6 bases). Germline CDR1 is DFQATT and CDR2 is SNEGSKA (reference sequence). The CDR3 covers 12 residues. With 7 bases removed from V and 1 base from J, the gap between germline ends came to 9 bases. In nucleotides, the CDR3 is TGCAGTGGGGGGGTGGGCACAGATACGCAGTATTTT. The encoded protein is CSGGVGTDTQYF.

V and J are TRBV19 and TRBJ2-1; D not resolved. This CDR3 has 14 amino acids. The germline gives CDR1 LNHDA, CDR2 SQIVND (reference sequence). V was pared by 7 bases and J by 0 bases, with 10 bases between. CDR3 nucleotides: TGTGCCAGTACCAAGGGCCTCTCCTACAATGAGCAGTTCTTC. Amino acid sequence: CASTKGLSYNEQFF.

The sample holds many counts of this clonotype. The chain is built from TRBV7-8 and TRBJ1-1; D unclear. Trimming stripped 3 bases from V and 0 bases from J, with 23 bases between. Germline lookup yields CDR1 SGHVS and CDR2 FQNEAQ. CDR3 size: 19 residues. The CDR3 here is CASSLQYMPSHDMNTEAFF. The DNA for the CDR3 is TGTGCCAGCAGCTTGCAGTATATGCCTTCCCACGACATGAACACTGAAGCTTTCTTT.

This clonotype showed up just a few times. The rearrangement joins TRBV7-2 to TRBJ1-2; TRBD1 agrees at 10 bases. The CDR3 runs to 15 residues. Trimming cost V 5 bases and J 5 bases; bases outside gene matches: 8. The germline CDR1 and CDR2 sequences are SGHTA and FQGNSA. As DNA, the CDR3 is TGTGCCAGCAGCAAAACATCGGGACAGGGGTATGGCTACACCTTC. It yields the protein CASSKTSGQGYGYTF. Supplemented by reference TRBV7-2 and TRBJ1-2, the full variable domain reads GAGVSQSPSNKVTEKGKDVELRCDPISGHTALYWYRQSLGQGLEFLIYFQGNSAPDKSGLPSDRFSAERTGGSVSTLTIQRTQQEDSAVYLCASSKTSGQGYGYTFGSGTRLTVV.

This clonotype was seen only a few times. An end of the junction differs from the germline gene, which may be a read error. The V gene is TRBV6-1, the J gene TRBJ2-2; either TRBD1 or TRBD2 may supply D (5 bases each). CDR1 is MNHNS, CDR2 SASEGT, per germline. The CDR3 length is 16 residues. CDR3 in DNA: TGTGCCAGCAGTTACGTACCGGGACCGAACACCGGGAAGCTGTTTTTT. As protein: CASSYVPGPNTGKLFF.

This clonotype was detected only a few times. V is TRBV3-1 and J is TRBJ2-4; 7 nucleotides align to TRBD1. CDR1 LGHDT and CDR2 YNNKEL come from the germline V gene (reference sequence). The V gene end was trimmed by 6 bases and the J gene end by 9 bases; junction bases not matched to a gene: 5. The CDR3 runs to 12 residues. Here the CDR3 DNA reads TGTGCCAGCAGTCTACAGGGGACCATTCAGTACTTC. It codes for CASSLQGTIQYF.

This clonotype was seen at least ten times. The V gene is TRBV2, the J gene TRBJ2-7, with 12 bases lining up with TRBD2. The CDR3 spans 14 residues. Germline trimming cut 9 bases from V and 1 base from J; bases unmatched to any gene: 4. The germline CDR1 and CDR2 sequences are SNHLY and FYNNEI. Written as DNA, the CDR3 is TGTGCCAGTCACCTAGCGGGAGGGTCCTACGAGCAGTACTTC. It encodes CASHLAGGSYEQYF.

There are a few counts of this clonotype. The V and J genes are TRBV6-5 and TRBJ1-5, with D hard to call. The CDR3 length is 15 residues. The V end lost 2 bases, the J end lost 0 bases, and 8 bases lay between the germline ends. Germline loops: CDR1 MNHEY, CDR2 SVGAGI. CDR3 loop: CASSYPRPSNQPQHF. The DNA of the CDR3 is TGTGCCAGCAGTTACCCTCGACCTAGCAATCAGCCCCAGCATTTT.

This clonotype was counted many times. The genes are TRBV29-1 and TRBJ2-1; a weak D match, TRBD1 (5 bases). V was clipped by 2 bases and J by 5 bases, with 10 bases between them. There are 13 residues in the CDR3. Per the germline V gene, CDR1 is SQVTM and CDR2 is ANQGSEA. The CDR3 DNA sequence: TGCAGCGTTGAATACAGGACCGACAATGAGCAGTTCTTC. Amino acid sequence: CSVEYRTDNEQFF.

The rearrangement links TRBV6-6 to TRBJ1-1; D is unresolved. The CDR3 covers 14 residues. V lost 2 bases and J lost 6, with 13 bases in between. CDR1 and CDR2 (germline): MNHNY, SVGAGI (reference sequence). CDR3 sequence: CASSYNKLVAEAFF. The CDR3, as DNA: TGTGCCAGCAGTTACAACAAGTTGGTGGCTGAAGCTTTCTTT.

This sequence joins TRBV9 and TRBJ2-1; possibly TRBD1 or TRBD2 for D (6 bases each). This CDR3 is 14 amino acids long. V was pared by 2 bases and J by 9 bases, with 15 bases between. CDR1 and CDR2 (germline): SGDLS, YYNGEE. The CDR3 DNA reads as TGTGCCAGCAGCGTGGCTAGCGAGACAGGTGAGCAGTTCTTC. It translates to CASSVASETGEQFF.

This clonotype was recorded many times. The rearrangement joins TRBV7-2 to TRBJ2-3; 12 bases fit TRBD2. With V trimmed by 0 bases and J by 2 bases, 12 bases remained unmatched. Germline CDR1 is SGHTA and CDR2 is FQGNSA. This CDR3 region has 20 residues. The CDR3 here is CASSLATGLAGPFYTDTQYF. CDR3 DNA sequence: TGTGCCAGCAGCTTAGCGACGGGACTAGCGGGCCCCTTTTACACAGATACGCAGTATTTT.

The chain has TRBV7-9 and TRBJ2-1; D is tentatively TRBD1 or TRBD2 (7 bases each). V dropped 6 bases and J dropped 3 bases, with 18 bases sitting between them. Germline CDR1 reads SEHNR; CDR2 reads FQNEAQ (reference sequence). The CDR3 totals 16 residues. The CDR3 loop reads CASRGGTTGDYNEQFF. The CDR3 nucleotides are TGTGCCAGCAGGGGGGGGACAACAGGGGACTACAATGAGCAGTTCTTC.

V gene TRBV5-1 combines with J gene TRBJ2-1; tentative D call: TRBD1 (6 bases). The V and J ends lost 0 bases and 7 bases respectively, with 23 bases between them. CDR1 is SGHRS and CDR2 is YFSETQ in the germline V gene. This CDR3 contains 18 residues. The CDR3 reads CASSLGGRLDFQQNEQFF. The CDR3 nucleotides are TGCGCCAGCAGCTTGGGGGGGCGACTCGACTTTCAACAAAATGAGCAGTTCTTC.

This clonotype has at least ten counts. The gene calls are TRBV28 and TRBJ2-1; TRBD2 is a possible D gene (6 bases). Germline loops: CDR1 MDHEN, CDR2 SYDVKM. V lost 3 bases, J lost 4 bases, and 10 bases lay in between. This CDR3 contains 14 residues. The CDR3 reads CASSLIGTYNEQFF. CDR3 DNA: TGTGCCAGCAGTTTGATCGGGACTTACAATGAGCAGTTCTTC.

This clonotype was detected ten times or more. The V gene is TRBV30, the J gene TRBJ1-6; a weak D match, TRBD1 (5 bases). Trimming took 0 bases from V and 8 from J, leaving 14 bases between them. The CDR3 loop spans 15 amino acids. Germline loops: CDR1 GTSNPN, CDR2 SVGIG (reference sequence). The CDR3 DNA reads TGTGCCTGGAGTGTAACTCCCGACAGCCATTCACCCCTCCACTTT. Residues: CAWSVTPDSHSPLHF. Based on the CDR3 plus reference TRBV30 and TRBJ1-6, the full variable domain is SQTIHQWPATLVQPVGSPLSLECTVEGTSNPNLYWYRQAAGRGLQLLFYSVGIGQISSEVPQNLSASRPQDRQFILSSKKLLLSDSGFYLCAWSVTPDSHSPLHFGNGTRLTVT.

This clonotype has a handful of counts. This chain uses TRBV11-2 with TRBJ1-3, with 8 nucleotides matching TRBD1. This CDR3 contains 17 residues. Germline V gene sequence: CDR1 SGHAT, CDR2 FQNNGV. The V segment lost 5 bases and the J segment 4 bases; nucleotides outside the gene matches: 13. CDR3 residues: CASSPGGTGQRGNTIYF. CDR3 nucleotide sequence: TGTGCCAGCAGCCCGGGGGGGACAGGCCAACGAGGAAACACCATATATTTT.

The chain uses TRBV20-1 and TRBJ1-5; TRBD1 matches 8 bases. CDR3 length: 15 amino acids. CDR1 and CDR2 (germline): DFQATT, SNEGSKA (reference sequence). Trimming removed 1 base from V and 5 bases from J; junction bases left unmatched: 7. This CDR3 reads CSARASAGGDQPQHF. CDR3 DNA sequence: TGCAGTGCTAGAGCGTCGGCAGGGGGCGATCAGCCCCAGCATTTT.

The chain carries TRBV24-1 and TRBJ2-5, with D tentatively TRBD1 or TRBD2 (7 bases each). Germline CDR1 reads KGHDR; CDR2 reads SFDVKD. CDR3 length: 17 residues. Trimming took off 5 bases at V and 3 bases at J, with 21 bases between the two ends. The CDR3 here is CATSGPLRQGGEETQYF. The CDR3 DNA follows: TGTGCCACCAGTGGCCCCCTAAGGCAGGGGGGGGAAGAGACCCAGTACTTC.

The chain uses TRBV13 and TRBJ2-6; no clear D. The CDR3 sequence is 16 residues long. Per the germline V gene, CDR1 is PRHDT and CDR2 is FYEKMQ (reference sequence). Trimming took off 3 bases at V and 0 bases at J, with 9 bases between the two ends. The CDR3 DNA is TGTGCCAGCAGCTTCTTTCCCTTCTCTGGGGCCAACGTCCTGACTTTC. This translates into CASSFFPFSGANVLTF. The variable domain in full, with the rest retrieved from reference TRBV13 and TRBJ2-6, is AAGVIQSPRHLIKEKRETATLKCYPIPRHDTVYWYQQGPGQDPQFLISFYEKMQSDKGSIPDRFSAQQFSDYHSELNMSSLELGDSALYFCASSFFPFSGANVLTFGAGSRLTVL.

In its sample, this clonotype was seen many times. This chain joins TRBV20-1 and TRBJ1-5, with TRBD1 identical over 7 bases. Germline CDR1 reads DFQATT; CDR2 reads SNEGSKA (reference sequence). The CDR3 runs 14 residues. With 3 bases clipped from V and 4 bases from J, the junction kept 6 bases outside the gene matches. The CDR3 is CSARKGARNQPQHF. In DNA, the CDR3 is TGCAGTGCTAGGAAGGGGGCGCGGAATCAGCCCCAGCATTTT.